The text below deals with one TCR beta chain. This sample is drawn from a study of blood T cell repertoires in COVID-19. On the study more broadly: Researchers got acute and convalescent COVID-19 samples from the United States, Italy and Spain.

Libraries were prepared by immunoSEQ multiplex PCR; TCRdb keeps only in-frame clonotypes and omits some of them. The sample carries about 200,000 clones, approximately 84% recorded once. The sample consisted of peripheral blood. The sequence was collected from a man in his forties or fifties with active or convalescent COVID-19.

This chain's CDR3 is CASSHTGSDEQFF. The CDR3 nucleotides read TGTGCCAGCAGCCATACAGGGTCCGATGAGCAGTTCTTC. The chain couples TRBV5-6 to TRBJ2-1; weak D call: TRBD1 (6 bases). The CDR3 is 13 residues long. The germline V and J ends were trimmed by 4 bases and 8 bases, with 13 bases remaining between them. Germline CDR1 reads SGHDT; CDR2 reads YYEEEE.